These 28 T cell receptor beta chains originate from one sample sequenced in a study of naive and memory T cell subsets. TCR cDNA received a 3' ligated oligonucleotide that carried a UMI. Amplification of ligated cDNA took four PCR rounds with SP2 and nested alpha and beta constant primers. TCRdb fed the 5' RACE reads into MiXCR, producing one record per CDR3 protein. The table has about 62,000 distinct CDR3 sequences, 7% to 8% seen once. The receptors originated from a female donor in good health.

This clonotype has a count of ten or more. The gene calls are TRBV6-1 and TRBJ1-2; TRBD1 might be the D (5 bases). CDR1 is MNHNS and CDR2 is SASEGT in the germline V gene. This CDR3 is 17 amino acids long. Trimming pared 5 bases from V and 5 bases from J, leaving 24 bases between. Here the CDR3 reads CASSRMRAGRNLYGYTF. In nucleotides, the CDR3 is TGTGCCAGCAGTCGAATGCGTGCAGGGAGGAACCTTTATGGCTACACCTTC.

This clonotype was detected only a few times. The chain combines TRBV28 with TRBJ1-6, with no clear D. CDR1 is MDHEN and CDR2 is SYDVKM in the germline V gene. Trimming left V 7 bases short and J 10 bases short, with 23 bases between. CDR3 length: 16 residues. CDR3 DNA: TGTGCCAGCACCATTCGAGGTGGGGTCATGGGGTCACCCCTCCACTTT. It yields the protein CASTIRGGVMGSPLHF.

The sample holds a few counts of this clonotype. This chain links TRBV30 with TRBJ1-1; maybe TRBD1 (5 bases). CDR1 is GTSNPN, CDR2 SVGIG, per germline (reference sequence). The CDR3 sequence is 14 residues long. V was pared by 4 bases and J by 0 bases, with 12 bases between. The CDR3 sequence: CAWKPTGLNTEAFF. For the CDR3, the DNA is TGTGCCTGGAAACCAACAGGCCTGAACACTGAAGCTTTCTTT.

The genes are TRBV19 and TRBJ2-1; D gene unclear. There are 15 residues in the CDR3. Germline lookup yields CDR1 LNHDA and CDR2 SQIVND (reference sequence). Trimming removed 5 bases from V and 0 bases from J, with 11 bases in between. CDR3 sequence reads: CASSPQPSSYNEQFF. CDR3 in DNA: TGTGCCAGTAGTCCCCAACCGAGCTCCTACAATGAGCAGTTCTTC.

The chain joins TRBV6-5 to TRBJ2-7; the match to TRBD2 covers 7 bases. The CDR3 spans 14 residues. V was clipped by 5 bases and J by 0 bases; unmatched bases: 4. Germline V CDR1 and CDR2: MNHEY, SVGAGI. CDR3 bases: TGTGCCAGCAGTCGACTAGCTCGCTCCTACGAGCAGTACTTC. It codes for CASSRLARSYEQYF.

This sequence joins TRBV6-1 and TRBJ2-2; D is possibly TRBD2 (7 bases). V lost 10 bases, J lost 6 bases, and 12 bases lay in between. This CDR3 region has 12 residues. The germline gives CDR1 MNHNS, CDR2 SASEGT. This CDR3 reads CATGGAPGELFF. CDR3 DNA: TGTGCCACTGGGGGGGCCCCCGGGGAGCTGTTTTTT.

Regarding this clonotype: A much larger clone differs from this one at a single base, so this may be a read error. The CDR3: CAGSLGLAGGKTETQYF. The CDR3 coding sequence is TGTGCCGGCAGTCTGGGACTAGCGGGAGGGAAAACAGAGACCCAGTACTTC. The rearrangement uses TRBV2 and TRBJ2-5; TRBD2 matches at 16 bases. The CDR3 sequence is 17 residues long. Germline CDR1 SNHLY, CDR2 FYNNEI. The full variable domain, its missing parts supplied by reference TRBV2 and TRBJ2-5, is EPEVTQTPSHQVTQMGQEVILRCVPISNHLYFYWYRQILGQKVEFLVSFYNNEISEKSEIFDDQFSVERPDGSNFTLKIRSTKLEDSAMYFCAGSLGLAGGKTETQYFGPGTRLLVL.

Many counts were recorded for this clonotype. V and J are TRBV12-3 or TRBV12-4 and TRBJ1-1, with 8 nucleotides matching TRBD1. Trimming removed 7 bases from V and 5 bases from J; junction bases left unmatched: 9. This CDR3 has 14 amino acids. The CDR3, as DNA: TGTGCCAGCACCCCCCAACAGGGGGGGACTGAAGCTTTCTTT. This translates into CASTPQQGGTEAFF.

The rearrangement links TRBV2 to TRBJ2-2, with D possibly TRBD2 on 6 matching bases. Germline values: CDR1 SNHLY, CDR2 FYNNEI. Trimming stripped 6 bases from V and 4 bases from J, with 12 bases between. The length of the CDR3 is 14 residues. The CDR3 nucleotides are TGTGCCAGCAGCAGGGACTCGGTCACCGGGGAGCTGTTTTTT. The encoded protein is CASSRDSVTGELFF.

This clonotype was counted at least ten times. The chain carries TRBV7-9 and TRBJ1-1; TRBD1 matches 8 bases. CDR1 and CDR2 from the germline V gene are SEHNR and FQNEAQ (reference sequence). V was clipped by 5 bases and J by 7 bases; unmatched bases: 12. This CDR3 is built from 15 residues. Here the CDR3 DNA reads TGTGCCAGCAGCCCCGACAGGGGTGGTTTAGGTGAAGCTTTCTTT. It yields the protein CASSPDRGGLGEAFF.

V is TRBV29-1 and J is TRBJ2-7, with 12 bases fitting TRBD2. There are 12 residues in the CDR3. The V gene's germline CDR1 is SQVTM and CDR2 ANQGSEA. The V gene end was trimmed by 8 bases and the J gene end by 6 bases; junction bases not matched to a gene: 5. The CDR3 sequence: CSFLAGGIEQYF. The CDR3 DNA reads TGCAGCTTTCTAGCGGGAGGGATCGAGCAGTACTTC.

This clonotype has at least ten counts. V usage is TRBV5-1 and J usage is TRBJ2-7, with D tentatively TRBD1 (6 bases). This CDR3 comprises 13 residues. V was cut by 0 bases and J by 5 bases, with 9 bases left in between. Per germline, CDR1 SGHRS and CDR2 YFSETQ. The CDR3 sequence: CASSLGRDNEQYF. Written as DNA, the CDR3 is TGCGCCAGCAGCTTGGGCCGGGACAACGAGCAGTACTTC.

The chain joins TRBV7-3 to TRBJ1-3; D perhaps matches TRBD1 (6 bases). CDR3 length: 15 amino acids. The V and J ends lost 5 bases and 0 bases respectively, with 11 bases between them. Germline loops: CDR1 SGHTA, CDR2 FQGTGA. The CDR3 DNA sequence: TGTGCCAGCAGCCAGGACAGCTACTCTGGAAACACCATATATTTT. It translates to CASSQDSYSGNTIYF.

This clonotype was seen ten or more times. The J gene is TRBJ1-2, the V gene TRBV14, with D possibly being TRBD1 (6 bases). The CDR3 extends over 14 amino acids. V was clipped by 5 bases and J by 5 bases, with 15 bases between them. Germline loops: CDR1 SGHDN, CDR2 FVKESK. CDR3 region: CASSANTGTYGYTF. CDR3 sequence (DNA): TGTGCCAGCAGCGCTAATACAGGGACTTATGGCTACACCTTC. Looking up the rest from reference TRBV14 and TRBJ1-2 gives the full variable domain: EAGVTQFPSHSVIEKGQTVTLRCDPISGHDNLYWYRRVMGKEIKFLLHFVKESKQDESGMPNNRFLAERTGGTYSTLKVQPAELEDSGVYFCASSANTGTYGYTFGSGTRLTVV.

This clonotype has only a few counts. The J gene is TRBJ2-3, the V gene TRBV18; D is ambiguous. The CDR3 has 11 residues. V was pared by 6 bases and J by 6 bases, with 7 bases between. Germline CDR1 and CDR2: KGHSH and LQKENI. CDR3 protein: CASSIRDTQYF. The CDR3 nucleotides are TGTGCCAGCTCGATCAGGGATACGCAGTATTTT.

The V gene is TRBV3-1, the J gene TRBJ2-1; TRBD2 matches at 11 bases. With V trimmed by 4 bases and J by 7 bases, 9 bases remained unmatched. CDR1 and CDR2 (germline): LGHDT, YNNKEL (reference sequence). This CDR3 is built from 16 residues. CDR3 loop: CASSPLGTSGQNEQFF. CDR3 coding DNA: TGTGCCAGCAGCCCATTGGGGACTAGCGGACAAAATGAGCAGTTCTTC.

This clonotype has at least ten counts. This chain joins TRBV12-3 or TRBV12-4 and TRBJ1-4; 10 bases line up with TRBD1. The length of the CDR3 is 16 residues. The J segment lost 4 bases and the V segment lost 4 bases, leaving 6 bases of the junction unmatched. The CDR3 spells CASSSPTGGSNEKLFF. CDR3 nucleotides: TGTGCCAGCAGTTCCCCGACAGGGGGCAGTAATGAAAAACTGTTTTTT.

This clonotype was counted between two and nine times. This sequence joins TRBV24-1 and TRBJ1-3, with a weak D call TRBD1 (5 bases). The ends were cut back, 9 bases at V and 4 bases at J, with 12 bases in the middle. Germline V gives CDR1 KGHDR, CDR2 SFDVKD. This CDR3 contains 13 residues. CDR3 residues: CATSGGEGNTIYF. In DNA, the CDR3 is TGTGCCACCTCCGGAGGGGAAGGAAACACCATATATTTT.

This clonotype was found many times. This sequence joins TRBV12-3 or TRBV12-4 and TRBJ1-1, with TRBD1 identical over 7 bases. The CDR3 length is 12 residues. Losses at the gene ends were 6 bases for V and 7 bases for J; bases not matched to a gene: 5. This CDR3 reads CASSLGQSEAFF. The CDR3 coding sequence is TGTGCCAGCAGCCTGGGACAGAGTGAAGCTTTCTTT.

In this sample, this clonotype turned up many times. The genes are TRBV7-9 and TRBJ2-3; unclear D gene. This CDR3 spans 15 amino acids. The V gene's germline CDR1 is SEHNR and CDR2 FQNEAQ (reference sequence). The V end lost 2 bases, the J end lost 0 bases, and 9 bases lay between the germline ends. The CDR3 nucleotides are TGTGCCAGCAGCTTAAGAGGCTCTAGCACAGATACGCAGTATTTT. Protein: CASSLRGSSTDTQYF.

This clonotype was picked up many times. The chain joins TRBV29-1 to TRBJ1-2; 11 bases match TRBD1. The CDR3 is 16 amino acids. The germline gives CDR1 SQVTM, CDR2 ANQGSEA. V was clipped by 0 bases and J by 3 bases; unmatched bases: 6. The CDR3 bases are TGCAGCGTTGAAGATCGGGGGGACAGGGGGGACTATGGCTACACCTTC. It codes for CSVEDRGDRGDYGYTF.

CDR3 sequence reads: CASSEDIDYTQRRDTQYF. The CDR3 region has the DNA TGTGCCAGCAGTGAAGATATAGACTATACACAGCGCCGGGATACGCAGTATTTT. The rearrangement uses TRBV2 and TRBJ2-3; perhaps TRBD2 as D (5 bases). V lost 1 base, J lost 6 bases, and 23 bases lay in between. This CDR3 is built from 18 residues. Germline lookup yields CDR1 SNHLY and CDR2 FYNNEI.

In its sample, this clonotype was seen a few times. The rearrangement links TRBV28 to TRBJ2-7, with no clear D. The CDR3 length is 13 residues. With 5 bases removed from V and 6 bases from J, the gap between germline ends came to 14 bases. The V gene's germline CDR1 is MDHEN and CDR2 SYDVKM. The CDR3 loop reads CASSISDSAEQYF. The CDR3 nucleotides are TGTGCCAGCAGTATATCAGACTCGGCCGAGCAGTACTTC.

The sample holds many counts of this clonotype. The V call is TRBV28, the J call TRBJ1-2; no definite D call. This CDR3 region has 11 residues. The V gene's germline CDR1 is MDHEN and CDR2 SYDVKM. Trimming took off 10 bases at V and 4 bases at J, with 10 bases between the two ends. CDR3 in amino acids: CATEAGYGYTF. CDR3 bases: TGTGCCACCGAGGCCGGCTATGGCTACACCTTC.

The table lists this clonotype with many counts. The CDR3 loop reads CASSVPGSPLTAFF. CDR3 nucleotides: TGTGCCAGTAGTGTACCCGGGAGCCCCCTGACAGCTTTCTTT. The chain joins TRBV19 to TRBJ1-1, with D uncertain. The CDR3 spans 14 residues. Between the trimmed V and J ends, which lost 5 bases and 10 bases, there was a span of 20 bases. The V gene's germline CDR1 is LNHDA and CDR2 SQIVND (reference sequence).

This clonotype was seen a handful of times. The chain joins TRBV7-9 to TRBJ1-4, with D hard to call. V was cut by 6 bases and J by 2 bases, with 16 bases left in between. CDR1 is SEHNR and CDR2 is FQNEAQ in the germline V gene (reference sequence). This CDR3 has 16 amino acids. In DNA form, the CDR3 reads TGTGCCAGCAGGAAGGGAGGACTCACGACTAATGAAAAACTGTTTTTT. As protein: CASRKGGLTTNEKLFF.

This clonotype was recorded many times. This chain uses TRBV20-1 with TRBJ2-5; perhaps TRBD1 as D (6 bases). CDR1 is DFQATT, CDR2 SNEGSKA, per germline (reference sequence). Trimming took off 6 bases at V and 4 bases at J, with 15 bases between the two ends. The CDR3 is 13 residues long. Here the CDR3 DNA reads TGCAGTGCCCATATTACAGGGATAGAGACCCAGTACTTC. Translation gives CSAHITGIETQYF.

Only a few counts were recorded for this clonotype. The J gene is TRBJ1-2, the V gene TRBV2; possible D gene TRBD1, 5 bases. The CDR3 sequence is 14 residues long. Germline assignment: CDR1 SNHLY and CDR2 FYNNEI. V lost 6 bases, J lost 4 bases, and 15 bases lay in between. CDR3 DNA sequence: TGTGCCAGCAGGGCAGGGCGAGCGGGCTATGGCTACACCTTC. It specifies CASRAGRAGYGYTF.